The 2 T cell receptor beta chains below were found in one sample sequenced in a study of cytomegalovirus exposure and HLA in healthy donors. PCR employed 60 Vbeta and 13 Jbeta primers. Only in-frame clones appear in the TCRdb table, and some are missing; sequencing was by immunoSEQ multiplex PCR. The sample has 200,000 or so clones; more than 75% are singletons. Source material: PBMCs. All receptors derive from a girl under three years old in good health and CMV-seronegative.

This sequence joins TRBV27 and TRBJ1-1; 7 nucleotides line up with TRBD1. Per germline, CDR1 MNHEY and CDR2 SMNVEV (reference sequence). The CDR3 loop spans 14 amino acids. Trimming took 6 bases from V and 2 from J; bases not matched to a gene: 6. The CDR3 nucleotides read TGTGCCAGCAGCCCTCGACAGGGCAACACTGAAGCTTTCTTT. Its protein product is CASSPRQGNTEAFF.

CDR3 in amino acids: CASSPHTGLSYEQYF. DNA of the CDR3: TGTGCCAGTAGTCCCCACACGGGACTTTCCTACGAGCAGTACTTC. The J gene is TRBJ2-7, the V gene TRBV19, with TRBD2 as a possible D gene (6 bases). Trimming removed 5 bases from V and 1 base from J, with 15 bases in between. Looked up from germline, CDR1 is LNHDA and CDR2 is SQIVND (reference sequence). CDR3 size: 15 residues. Full variable domain (missing parts from reference TRBV19 and TRBJ2-7): DGGITQSPKYLFRKEGQNVTLSCEQNLNHDAMYWYRQDPGQGLRLIYYSQIVNDFQKGDIAEGYSVSREKKESFPLTVTSAQKNPTAFYLCASSPHTGLSYEQYFGPGTRLTVT.